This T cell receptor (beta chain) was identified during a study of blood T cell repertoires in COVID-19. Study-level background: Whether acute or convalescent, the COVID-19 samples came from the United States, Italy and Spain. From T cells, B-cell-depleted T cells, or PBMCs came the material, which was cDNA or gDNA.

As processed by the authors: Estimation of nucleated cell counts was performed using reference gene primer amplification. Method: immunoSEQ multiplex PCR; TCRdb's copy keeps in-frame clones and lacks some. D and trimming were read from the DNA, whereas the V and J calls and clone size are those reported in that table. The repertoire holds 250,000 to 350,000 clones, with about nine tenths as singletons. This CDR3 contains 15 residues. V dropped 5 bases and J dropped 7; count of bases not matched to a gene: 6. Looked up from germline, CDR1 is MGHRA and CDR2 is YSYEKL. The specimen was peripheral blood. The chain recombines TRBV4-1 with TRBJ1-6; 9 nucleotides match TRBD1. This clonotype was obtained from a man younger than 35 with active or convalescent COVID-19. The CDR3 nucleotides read TGCGCCAGCAGCAACAGGGGGCTCACAAATTCACCCCTCCACTTT. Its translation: CASSNRGLTNSPLHF.